This T cell receptor (beta chain) was found in a study of cytomegalovirus exposure and HLA in healthy donors. Study-level findings and limits: As a later analysis revealed, the rate of TCR association differed by HLA locus, with DRB1 most and HLA-C fewest. Other equally common chains were less clonally expanded than HLA-associated TCR beta chains, a later analysis showed. Overall, under 200 TCR beta chains were annotated as cytomegalovirus-associated.

Details on this clone: Its antigen is still unknown.

The primer mix had 60 Vbeta and 13 Jbeta primers. Produced via immunoSEQ multiplex PCR; TCRdb's table is partial and in-frame only. The data contain about 190,000 clones, over 80% of them singletons. V was cut by 2 bases and J by 7 bases, with 12 bases left in between. The CDR3 extends over 13 amino acids. Germline V lookup: CDR1 GTSNPN, CDR2 SVGIG (reference sequence). The sequence was collected from a man between 50 and 59 years old in good health and CMV-seronegative. Material: PBMCs. This chain connects TRBV30 to TRBJ1-5; weak D call: TRBD1 (6 bases). Here the CDR3 reads CAWSLTGQQPQHF. CDR3 DNA sequence: TGTGCCTGGAGTCTCACGGGACAACAGCCCCAGCATTTT.